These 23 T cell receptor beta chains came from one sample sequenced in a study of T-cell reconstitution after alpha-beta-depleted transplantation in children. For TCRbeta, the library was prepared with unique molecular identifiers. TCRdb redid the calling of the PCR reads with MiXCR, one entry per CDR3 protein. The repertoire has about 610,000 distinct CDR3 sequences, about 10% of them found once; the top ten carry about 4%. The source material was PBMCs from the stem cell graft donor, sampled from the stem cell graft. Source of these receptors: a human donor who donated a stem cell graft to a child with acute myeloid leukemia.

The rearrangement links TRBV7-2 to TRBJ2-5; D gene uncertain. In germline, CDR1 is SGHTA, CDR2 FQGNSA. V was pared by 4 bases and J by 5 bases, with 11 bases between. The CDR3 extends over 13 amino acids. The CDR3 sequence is CASSSQRPETQYF. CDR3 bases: TGTGCCAGCAGCTCGCAACGACCGGAGACCCAGTACTTC.

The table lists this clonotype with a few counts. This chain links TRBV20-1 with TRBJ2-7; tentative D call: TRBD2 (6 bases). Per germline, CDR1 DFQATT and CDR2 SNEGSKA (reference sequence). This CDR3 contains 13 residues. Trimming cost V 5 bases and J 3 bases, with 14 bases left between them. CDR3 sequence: CSASPGAIYEQYF. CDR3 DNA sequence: TGCAGTGCTTCGCCGGGAGCTATCTACGAGCAGTACTTC.

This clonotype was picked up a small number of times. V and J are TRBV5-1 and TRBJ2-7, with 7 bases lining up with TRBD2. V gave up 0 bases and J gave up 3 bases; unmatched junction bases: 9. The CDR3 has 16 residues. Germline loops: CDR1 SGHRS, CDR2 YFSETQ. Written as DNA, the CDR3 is TGCGCCAGCAGCTTGGGAGCTAGCGGACTGAACTACGAGCAGTACTTC. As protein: CASSLGASGLNYEQYF.

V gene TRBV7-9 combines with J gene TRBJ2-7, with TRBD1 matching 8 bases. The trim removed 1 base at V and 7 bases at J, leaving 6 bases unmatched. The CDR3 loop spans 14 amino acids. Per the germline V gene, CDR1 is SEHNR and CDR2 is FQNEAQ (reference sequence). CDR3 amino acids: CASSLGQGAGEQYF. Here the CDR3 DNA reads TGTGCCAGCAGCTTAGGTCAGGGGGCCGGAGAGCAGTACTTC.

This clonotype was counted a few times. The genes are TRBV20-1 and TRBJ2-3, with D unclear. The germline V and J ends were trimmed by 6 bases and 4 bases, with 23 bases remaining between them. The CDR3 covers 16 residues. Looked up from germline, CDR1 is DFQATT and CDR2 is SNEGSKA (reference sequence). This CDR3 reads CSADASQALAADTQYF. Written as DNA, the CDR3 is TGCAGTGCGGACGCGTCTCAGGCCCTCGCAGCAGATACGCAGTATTTT.

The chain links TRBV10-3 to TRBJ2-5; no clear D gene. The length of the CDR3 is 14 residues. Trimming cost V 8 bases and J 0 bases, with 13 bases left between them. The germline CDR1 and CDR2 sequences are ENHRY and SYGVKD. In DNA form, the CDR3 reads TGTGCCATCGCCCAGGCCCGGTACCAAGAGACCCAGTACTTC. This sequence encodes CAIAQARYQETQYF.

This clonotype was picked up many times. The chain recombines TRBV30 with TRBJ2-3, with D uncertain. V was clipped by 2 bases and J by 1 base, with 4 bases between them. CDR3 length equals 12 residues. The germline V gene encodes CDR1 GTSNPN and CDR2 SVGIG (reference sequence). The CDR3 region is CAWSTGTDTQYF. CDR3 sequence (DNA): TGTGCCTGGAGTACGGGCACAGATACGCAGTATTTT.

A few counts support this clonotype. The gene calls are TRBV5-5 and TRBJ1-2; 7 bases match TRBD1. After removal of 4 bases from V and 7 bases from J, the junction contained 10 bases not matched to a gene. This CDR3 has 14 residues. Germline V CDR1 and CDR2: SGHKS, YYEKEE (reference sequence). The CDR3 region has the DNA TGTGCCAGCAGCCCGCAGACAGGGAGTAGTGGCTACACCTTC. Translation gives CASSPQTGSSGYTF. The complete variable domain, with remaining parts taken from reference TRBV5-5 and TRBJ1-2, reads DAGVTQSPTHLIKTRGQQVTLRCSPISGHKSVSWYQQVLGQGPQFIFQYYEKEERGRGNFPDRFSARQFPNYSSELNVNALLLGDSALYLCASSPQTGSSGYTFGSGTRLTVV.

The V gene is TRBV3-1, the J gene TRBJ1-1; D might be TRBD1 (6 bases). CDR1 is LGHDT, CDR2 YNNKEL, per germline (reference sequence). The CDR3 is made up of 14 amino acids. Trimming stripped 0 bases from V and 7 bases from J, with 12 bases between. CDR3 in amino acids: CASSQEQGGGEAFF. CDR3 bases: TGTGCCAGCAGCCAAGAACAGGGTGGGGGTGAAGCTTTCTTT.

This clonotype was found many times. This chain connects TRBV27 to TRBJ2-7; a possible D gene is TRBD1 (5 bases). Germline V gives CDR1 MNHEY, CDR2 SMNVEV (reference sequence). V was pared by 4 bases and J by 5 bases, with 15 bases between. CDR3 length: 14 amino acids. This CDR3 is CASSSLRDSDEQYF. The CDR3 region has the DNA TGTGCCAGCAGTTCCCTACGAGACAGTGACGAGCAGTACTTC.

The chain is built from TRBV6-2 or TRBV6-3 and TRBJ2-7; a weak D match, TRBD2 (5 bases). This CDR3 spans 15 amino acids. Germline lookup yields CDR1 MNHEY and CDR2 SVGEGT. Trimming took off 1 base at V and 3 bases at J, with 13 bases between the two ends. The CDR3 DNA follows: TGTGCCAGCAGTTACTTCGACTACCGCTACTACGAGCAGTACTTC. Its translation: CASSYFDYRYYEQYF.

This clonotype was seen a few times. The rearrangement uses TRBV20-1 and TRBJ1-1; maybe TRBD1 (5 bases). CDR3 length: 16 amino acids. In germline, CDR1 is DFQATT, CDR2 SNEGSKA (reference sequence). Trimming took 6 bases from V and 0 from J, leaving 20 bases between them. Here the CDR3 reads CSAQPDSDWVNTEAFF. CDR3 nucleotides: TGCAGTGCCCAACCAGACAGCGACTGGGTGAACACTGAAGCTTTCTTT.

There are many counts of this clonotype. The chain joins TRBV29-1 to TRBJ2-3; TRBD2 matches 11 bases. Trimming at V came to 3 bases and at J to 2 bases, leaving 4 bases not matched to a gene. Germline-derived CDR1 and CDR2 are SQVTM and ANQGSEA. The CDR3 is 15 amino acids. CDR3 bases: TGCAGCGTTGAGCCGGGACTAGCGGCCACAGATACGCAGTATTTT. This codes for CSVEPGLAATDTQYF.

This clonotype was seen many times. In nucleotides, the CDR3 is TGCAGTGCTAGAGACTCCCCGGGGCAGTACTTC. Translated, it gives CSARDSPGQYF. The chain carries TRBV20-1 and TRBJ2-7, with D unresolved. Germline assignment: CDR1 DFQATT and CDR2 SNEGSKA (reference sequence). The CDR3 runs to 11 residues. Trimming stripped 0 bases from V and 9 bases from J, with 9 bases between.

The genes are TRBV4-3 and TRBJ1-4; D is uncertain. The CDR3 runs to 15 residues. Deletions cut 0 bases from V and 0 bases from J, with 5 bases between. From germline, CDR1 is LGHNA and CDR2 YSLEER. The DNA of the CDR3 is TGCGCCAGCAGCCAAGATCGGGCAACTAATGAAAAACTGTTTTTT. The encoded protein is CASSQDRATNEKLFF.

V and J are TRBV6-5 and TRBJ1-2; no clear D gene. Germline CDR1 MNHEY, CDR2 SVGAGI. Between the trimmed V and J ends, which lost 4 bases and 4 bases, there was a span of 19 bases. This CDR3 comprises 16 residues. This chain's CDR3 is CASSSPTRSPLYGYTF. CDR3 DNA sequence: TGTGCCAGCAGTTCTCCCACCAGGTCTCCCCTCTATGGCTACACCTTC.

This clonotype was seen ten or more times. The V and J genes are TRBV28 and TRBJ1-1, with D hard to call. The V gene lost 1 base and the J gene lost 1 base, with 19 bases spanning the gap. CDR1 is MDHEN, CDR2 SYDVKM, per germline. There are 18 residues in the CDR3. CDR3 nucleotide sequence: TGTGCCAGCAGTTTATATAGCCCGGGTAATAGGGCGAACACTGAAGCTTTCTTT. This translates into CASSLYSPGNRANTEAFF.

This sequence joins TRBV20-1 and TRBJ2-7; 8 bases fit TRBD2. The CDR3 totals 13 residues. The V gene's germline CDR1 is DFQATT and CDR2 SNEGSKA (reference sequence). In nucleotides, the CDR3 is TGCTGCTGGGGACCAGCGGGGGTCTACGAGCAGTACTTC. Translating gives CCWGPAGVYEQYF.

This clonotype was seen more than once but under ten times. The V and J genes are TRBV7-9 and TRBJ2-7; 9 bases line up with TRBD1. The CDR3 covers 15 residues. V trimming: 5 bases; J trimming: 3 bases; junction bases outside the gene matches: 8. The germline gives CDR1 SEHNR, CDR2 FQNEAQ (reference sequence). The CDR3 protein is CASSPYGTGHYEQYF. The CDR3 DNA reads TGTGCCAGCAGCCCCTACGGGACAGGGCACTACGAGCAGTACTTC.

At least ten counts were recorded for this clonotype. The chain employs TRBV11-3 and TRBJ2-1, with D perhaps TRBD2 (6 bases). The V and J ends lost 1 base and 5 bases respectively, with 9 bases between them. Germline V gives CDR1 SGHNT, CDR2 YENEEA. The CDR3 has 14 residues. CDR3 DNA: TGTGCCAGCAGCTTAGGGCTAGCGCACAATGAGCAGTTCTTC. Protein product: CASSLGLAHNEQFF.

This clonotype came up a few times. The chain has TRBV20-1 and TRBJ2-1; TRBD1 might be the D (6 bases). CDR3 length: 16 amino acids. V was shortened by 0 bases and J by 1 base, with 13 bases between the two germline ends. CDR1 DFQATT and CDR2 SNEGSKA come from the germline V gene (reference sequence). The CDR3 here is CSARDRTGKSYNEQFF. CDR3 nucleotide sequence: TGCAGTGCTAGAGATCGAACAGGGAAGTCCTACAATGAGCAGTTCTTC.

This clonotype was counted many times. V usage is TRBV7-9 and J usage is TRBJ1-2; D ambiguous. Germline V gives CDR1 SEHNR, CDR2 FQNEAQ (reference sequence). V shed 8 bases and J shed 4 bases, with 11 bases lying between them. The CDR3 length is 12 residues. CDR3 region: CASRHAIYGYTF. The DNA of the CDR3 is TGTGCCAGCCGACACGCGATCTATGGCTACACCTTC.

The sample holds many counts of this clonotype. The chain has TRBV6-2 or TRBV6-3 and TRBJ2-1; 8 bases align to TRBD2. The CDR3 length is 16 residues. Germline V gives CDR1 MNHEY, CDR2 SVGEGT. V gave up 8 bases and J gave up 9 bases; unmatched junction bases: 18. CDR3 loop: CASLPGGSKSGSEQFF. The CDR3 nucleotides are TGTGCCAGCCTTCCGGGAGGGAGTAAAAGTGGTAGTGAGCAGTTCTTC.